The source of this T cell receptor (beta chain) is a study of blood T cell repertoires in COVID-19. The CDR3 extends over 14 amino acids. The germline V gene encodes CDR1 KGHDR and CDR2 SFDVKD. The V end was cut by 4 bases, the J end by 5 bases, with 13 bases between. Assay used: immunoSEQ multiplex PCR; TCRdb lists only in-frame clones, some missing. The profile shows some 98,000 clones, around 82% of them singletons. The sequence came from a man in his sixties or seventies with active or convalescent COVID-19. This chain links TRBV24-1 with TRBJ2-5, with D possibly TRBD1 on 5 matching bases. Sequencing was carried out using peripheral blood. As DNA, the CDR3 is TGTGCCACCAGTGAGGGGTCCTCAGGGGAGACCCAGTACTTC. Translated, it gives CATSEGSSGETQYF.